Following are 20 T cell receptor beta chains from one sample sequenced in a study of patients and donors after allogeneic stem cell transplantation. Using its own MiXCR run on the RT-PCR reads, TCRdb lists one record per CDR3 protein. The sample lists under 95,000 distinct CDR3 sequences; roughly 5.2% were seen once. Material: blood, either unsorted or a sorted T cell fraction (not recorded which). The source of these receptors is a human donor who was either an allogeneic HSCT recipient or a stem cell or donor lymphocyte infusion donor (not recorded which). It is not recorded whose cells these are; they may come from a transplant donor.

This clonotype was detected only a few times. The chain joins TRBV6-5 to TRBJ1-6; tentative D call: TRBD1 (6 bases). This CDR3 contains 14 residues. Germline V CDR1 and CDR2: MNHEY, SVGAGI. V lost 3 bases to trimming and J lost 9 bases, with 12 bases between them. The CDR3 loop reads CASSYGQQGSPLHF. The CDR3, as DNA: TGTGCCAGCAGTTATGGACAGCAGGGTTCACCCCTCCACTTT.

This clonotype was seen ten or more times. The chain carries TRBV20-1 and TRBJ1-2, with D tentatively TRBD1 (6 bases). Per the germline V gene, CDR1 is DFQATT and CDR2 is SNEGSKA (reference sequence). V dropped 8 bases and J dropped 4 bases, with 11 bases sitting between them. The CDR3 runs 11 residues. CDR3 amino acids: CSLDRLYGYTF. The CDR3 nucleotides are TGCAGTTTGGACAGACTCTATGGCTACACCTTC.

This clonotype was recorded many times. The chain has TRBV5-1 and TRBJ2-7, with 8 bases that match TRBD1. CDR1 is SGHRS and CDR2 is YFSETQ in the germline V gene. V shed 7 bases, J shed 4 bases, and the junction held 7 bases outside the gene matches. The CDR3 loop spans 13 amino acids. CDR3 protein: CASDRGPGYEQYF. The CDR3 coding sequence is TGCGCCAGCGACAGGGGCCCCGGGTACGAGCAGTACTTC. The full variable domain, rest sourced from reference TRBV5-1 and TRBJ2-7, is KAGVTQTPRYLIKTRGQQVTLSCSPISGHRSVSWYQQTPGQGLQFLFEYFSETQRNKGNFPGRFSGRQFSNSRSEMNVSTLELGDSALYLCASDRGPGYEQYFGPGTRLTVT.

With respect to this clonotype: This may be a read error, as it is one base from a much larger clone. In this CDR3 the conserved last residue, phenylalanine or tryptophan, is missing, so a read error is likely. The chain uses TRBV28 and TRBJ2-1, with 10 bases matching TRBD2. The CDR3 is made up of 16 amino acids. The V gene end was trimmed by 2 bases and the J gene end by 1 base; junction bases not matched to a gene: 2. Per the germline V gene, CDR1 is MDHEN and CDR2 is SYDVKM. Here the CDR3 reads CASSLTAGGSYNEQFS. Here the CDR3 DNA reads TGTGCCAGCAGTTTAACAGCGGGAGGGTCCTACAATGAGCAGTTCTCC.

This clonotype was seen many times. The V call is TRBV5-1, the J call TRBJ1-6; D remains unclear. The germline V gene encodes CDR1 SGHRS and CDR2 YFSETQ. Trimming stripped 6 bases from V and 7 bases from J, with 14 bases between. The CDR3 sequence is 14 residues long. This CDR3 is CASTPSGPNSPLHF. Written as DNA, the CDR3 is TGCGCCAGCACCCCGTCAGGACCCAATTCACCCCTCCACTTT.

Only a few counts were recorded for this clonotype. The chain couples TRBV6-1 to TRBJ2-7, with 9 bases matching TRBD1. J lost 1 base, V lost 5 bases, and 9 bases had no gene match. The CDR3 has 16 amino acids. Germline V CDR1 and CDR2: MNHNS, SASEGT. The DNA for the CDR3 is TGTGCCAGCAGTCTTAAGGTGGGGACAGGGTCCTACGAGCAGTACTTC. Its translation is CASSLKVGTGSYEQYF.

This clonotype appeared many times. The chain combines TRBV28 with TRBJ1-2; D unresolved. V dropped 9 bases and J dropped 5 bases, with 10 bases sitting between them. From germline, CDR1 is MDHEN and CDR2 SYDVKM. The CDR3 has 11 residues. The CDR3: CASSQVYGYTF. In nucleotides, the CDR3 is TGTGCCAGTAGTCAGGTTTATGGCTACACCTTC.

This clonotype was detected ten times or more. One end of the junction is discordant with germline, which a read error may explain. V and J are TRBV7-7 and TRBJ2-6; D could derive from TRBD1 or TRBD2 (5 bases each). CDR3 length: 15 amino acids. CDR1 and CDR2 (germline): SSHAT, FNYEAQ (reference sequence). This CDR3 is CASSETGGGANVLTF. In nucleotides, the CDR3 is TGTGCTAGCAGCGAAACAGGAGGAGGGGCCAACGTCCTGACTTTC.

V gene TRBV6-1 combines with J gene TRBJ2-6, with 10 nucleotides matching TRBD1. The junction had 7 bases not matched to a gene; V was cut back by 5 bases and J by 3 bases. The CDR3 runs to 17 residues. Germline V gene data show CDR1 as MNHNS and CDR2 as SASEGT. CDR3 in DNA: TGTGCCAGCAGTCACGGGACAGGGGCTCGTGGGGCCAACGTCCTGACTTTC. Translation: CASSHGTGARGANVLTF.

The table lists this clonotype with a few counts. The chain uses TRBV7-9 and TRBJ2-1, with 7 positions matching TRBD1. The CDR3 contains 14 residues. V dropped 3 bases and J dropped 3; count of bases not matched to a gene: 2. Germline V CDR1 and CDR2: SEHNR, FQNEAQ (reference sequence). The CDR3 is CASSFRTGYNEQFF. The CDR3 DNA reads TGTGCCAGCAGCTTCCGGACAGGCTACAATGAGCAGTTCTTC.

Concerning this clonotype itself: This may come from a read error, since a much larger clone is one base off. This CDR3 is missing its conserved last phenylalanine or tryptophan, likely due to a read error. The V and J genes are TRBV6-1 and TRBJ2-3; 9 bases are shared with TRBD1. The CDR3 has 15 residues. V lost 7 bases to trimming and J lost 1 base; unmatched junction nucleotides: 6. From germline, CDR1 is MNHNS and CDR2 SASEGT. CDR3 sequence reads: CASTDRDRGTDTQYY. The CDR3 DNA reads TGTGCCAGCACCGACCGGGACAGGGGCACAGATACGCAGTATTAT.

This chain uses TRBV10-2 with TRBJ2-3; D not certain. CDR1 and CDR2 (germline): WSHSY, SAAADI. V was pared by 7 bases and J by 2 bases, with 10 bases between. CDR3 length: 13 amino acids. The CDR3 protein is CASNRLLTDTQYF. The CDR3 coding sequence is TGCGCCAGCAATCGGCTCCTCACAGATACGCAGTATTTT.

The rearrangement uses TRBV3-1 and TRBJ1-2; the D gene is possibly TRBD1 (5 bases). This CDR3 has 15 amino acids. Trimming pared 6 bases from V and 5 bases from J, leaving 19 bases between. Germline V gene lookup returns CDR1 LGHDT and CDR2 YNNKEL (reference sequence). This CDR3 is CASSQWDSAGYGYTF. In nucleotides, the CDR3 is TGTGCCAGCAGTCAATGGGACTCCGCAGGATATGGCTACACCTTC.

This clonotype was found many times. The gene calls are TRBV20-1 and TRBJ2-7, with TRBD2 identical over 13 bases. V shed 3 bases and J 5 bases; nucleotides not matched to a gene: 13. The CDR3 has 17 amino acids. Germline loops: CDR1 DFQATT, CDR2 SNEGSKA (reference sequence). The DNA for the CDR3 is TGCAGTGCTAGTAGACTAGCGGGAGGACCTGTTTTCCACGAGCAGTACTTC. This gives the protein CSASRLAGGPVFHEQYF.

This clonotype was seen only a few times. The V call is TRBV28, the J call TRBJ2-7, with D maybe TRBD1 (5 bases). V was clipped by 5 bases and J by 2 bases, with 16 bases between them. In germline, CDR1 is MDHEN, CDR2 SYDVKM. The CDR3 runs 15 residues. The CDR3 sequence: CASSETGAWTYEQYF. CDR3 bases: TGTGCCAGCAGTGAAACAGGCGCTTGGACCTACGAGCAGTACTTC.

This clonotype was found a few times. The CDR3 region has the DNA TGTGCCAGCAGTTTGGGGGGGCTTAACGAGCAGTACTTC. Translated: CASSLGGLNEQYF. The chain carries TRBV28 and TRBJ2-7, with a weak D call TRBD2 (7 bases). Germline V gives CDR1 MDHEN, CDR2 SYDVKM. Trimming took 3 bases from V and 5 from J, leaving 11 bases between them. The CDR3 spans 13 residues.

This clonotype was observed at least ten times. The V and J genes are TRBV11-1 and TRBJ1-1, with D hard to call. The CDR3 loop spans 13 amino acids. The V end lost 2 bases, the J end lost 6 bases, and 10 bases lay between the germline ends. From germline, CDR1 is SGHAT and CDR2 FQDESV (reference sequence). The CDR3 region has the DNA TGTGCCAGCAGCTTAACGGGGTTCGCTGAAGCTTTCTTT. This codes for CASSLTGFAEAFF.

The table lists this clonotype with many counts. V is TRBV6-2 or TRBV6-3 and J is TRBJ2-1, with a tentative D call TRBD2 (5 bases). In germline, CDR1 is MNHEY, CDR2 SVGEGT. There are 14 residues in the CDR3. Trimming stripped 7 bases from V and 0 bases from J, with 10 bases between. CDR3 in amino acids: CASIEGPSYNEQFF. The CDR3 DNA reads TGTGCCAGCATAGAGGGCCCCTCCTACAATGAGCAGTTCTTC.

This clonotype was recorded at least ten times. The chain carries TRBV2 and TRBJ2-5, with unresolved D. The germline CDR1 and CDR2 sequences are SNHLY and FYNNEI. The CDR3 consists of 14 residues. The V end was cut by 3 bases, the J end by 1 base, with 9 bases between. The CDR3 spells CASSDKSVQETQYF. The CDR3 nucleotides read TGTGCCAGCAGTGATAAGTCCGTCCAAGAGACCCAGTACTTC.

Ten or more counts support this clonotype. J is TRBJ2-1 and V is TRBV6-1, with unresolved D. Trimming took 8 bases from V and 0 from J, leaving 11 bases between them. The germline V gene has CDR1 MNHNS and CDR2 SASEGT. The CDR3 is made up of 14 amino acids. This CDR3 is CASYDLNSYNEQFF. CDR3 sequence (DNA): TGTGCCAGCTACGATTTGAACTCCTACAATGAGCAGTTCTTC.